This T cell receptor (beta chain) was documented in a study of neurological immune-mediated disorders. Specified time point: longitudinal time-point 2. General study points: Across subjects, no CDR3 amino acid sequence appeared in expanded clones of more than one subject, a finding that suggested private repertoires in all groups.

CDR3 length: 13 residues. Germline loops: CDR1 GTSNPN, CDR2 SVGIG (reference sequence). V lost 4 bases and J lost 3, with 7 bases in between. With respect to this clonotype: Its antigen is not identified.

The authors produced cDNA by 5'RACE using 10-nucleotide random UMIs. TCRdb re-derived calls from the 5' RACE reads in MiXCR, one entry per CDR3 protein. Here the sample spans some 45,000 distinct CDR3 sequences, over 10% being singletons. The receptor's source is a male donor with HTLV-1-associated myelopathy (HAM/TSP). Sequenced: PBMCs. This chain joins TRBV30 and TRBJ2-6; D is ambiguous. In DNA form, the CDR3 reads TGTGCCTGGACCCCGGGTGGGGCCAACGTCCTGACTTTC. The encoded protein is CAWTPGGANVLTF.